This T cell receptor beta chain was recorded in a study of T-cell reconstitution after alpha-beta-depleted transplantation in children (dated by TCRdb to about 2016). General notes on the study: Using TCR repertoire profiling, the study quantitatively followed how T-cell immune reconstitution unfolded in children after TCRalphabeta/CD19-depleted allogeneic hematopoietic cell transplantation.

This clonotype has a handful of counts. It has no known antigen specificity. No much larger clonotype is one base removed from it; base qualities were not supplied. CDR1 and CDR2, per the germline V gene, are SGHRS and YFSETQ. Including cysteine and phenylalanine, the CDR3 has 15 amino acids. Kept here is only the CDR3 DNA, which spans 45 bases and is read in frame from base 1. V is pared back by 0 bases and J by 8 bases, with 17 bases lying between the germline termini. The library was built by means of PCR. The sequencer was an Illumina HiSeq 2500. To normalize quantification of the TCRbeta repertoire, the TCR libraries were built with molecular barcoding that relied on unique molecular identifiers. Through fastp at Q25 and MiXCR, TCRdb rebuilt clones from the public reads, retaining in-frame beta chains. Rows are unified per CDR3 protein, each entry keeping the most common DNA and genes. Across this sample there are a few hundred thousand distinct CDR3 sequences, with about 18% seen only once. 2.5% to 3.5% of the sample belongs to the ten largest clones.

The chain joins TRBV5-1 to TRBJ1-1; the D region possibly corresponds to TRBD1 (6 bases align). The sample here was PBMCs from the stem cell graft donor, taken from the stem cell graft. This sequence originates from a human donor who donated a stem cell graft to a child with acute lymphoblastic leukemia. The CDR3 here reads CASSLDPTGDSEAFF. The sequenced DNA is TGCGCCAGCAGCTTGGACCCGACAGGTGATTCCGAAGCTTTCTTT.